The 18 T cell receptor beta chains presented below share a single source sample, sequenced in a study of a mutant IDH1 vaccine in newly diagnosed glioma. The sample's time point: week 5, during vaccination. Alongside topical imiquimod, each dose of vaccine comprised 300 ug of mutant IDH1 20-mer peptide. Measured with immunoSEQ multiplex PCR; TCRdb has only the in-frame clones, and not every one. Counted here are around 28,000 clones, roughly 90% occurring once; the ten biggest clones make up more than 15%. The antigens of these receptors remain unknown. This sample comprised PBMCs, obtained from a glioma patient whose treatment included an IDH1 peptide vaccine. These receptors were collected from a man aged 18 to 29 with glioma.

This clone was seen only once. V is TRBV6-5 and J is TRBJ1-2; 7 bases align to TRBD1. CDR3 length equals 14 residues. The V gene end was trimmed by 3 bases and the J gene end by 8 bases; junction bases not matched to a gene: 9. Germline-derived CDR1 and CDR2 are MNHEY and SVGAGI. CDR3 protein: CASSYVTGSLGYTF. DNA for the CDR3: TGTGCCAGCAGTTATGTGACAGGGAGCTTAGGCTACACCTTC.

This CDR3 is CASSQVSGRQRNYGYTF. DNA of the CDR3: TGTGCCAGCAGCCAAGTAAGCGGCAGGCAACGTAACTATGGCTACACCTTC. The chain joins TRBV14 to TRBJ1-2; unclear D gene. Between the trimmed V and J ends, which lost 1 base and 1 base, there was a span of 16 bases. Germline assignment: CDR1 SGHDN and CDR2 FVKESK. This CDR3 is built from 17 residues.

This sequence joins TRBV10-1 and TRBJ1-5; D not resolved. V dropped 6 bases and J dropped 2 bases, with 11 bases sitting between them. This CDR3 has 14 amino acids. Germline V CDR1 and CDR2: WNHNN, SYGVQD (reference sequence). CDR3 nucleotides: TGCGCCAGCAGCCAAGACCGGGGCAATCAGCCCCAGCATTTT. The encoded protein is CASSQDRGNQPQHF.

This chain joins TRBV1 and TRBJ1-2; no DNA check was done on the table's D call, TRBD1. TRBV1 corresponds to a pseudogene. The CDR3 spans 15 residues. CDR3 sequence reads: CTSSQTGSTNYGYTF. The CDR3 nucleotides are TGCACCAGCAGTCAAACAGGGAGTACTAACTATGGCTACACCTTC.

The chain uses TRBV6-5 and TRBJ1-1; D possibly corresponds to TRBD1 (5 bases). V lost 0 bases and J lost 4, with 9 bases in between. Germline V gene sequence: CDR1 MNHEY, CDR2 SVGAGI. This CDR3 is built from 14 residues. For the CDR3, the DNA is TGTGCCAGCAGTTACTCGGGGCGGGGCACTGAAGCTTTCTTT. Protein: CASSYSGRGTEAFF.

This chain links TRBV30 with TRBJ1-3; D call uncertain. The length of the CDR3 is 14 residues. The ends were cut back, 0 bases at V and 2 bases at J, with 8 bases in the middle. Germline CDR1 reads GTSNPN; CDR2 reads SVGIG (reference sequence). CDR3 nucleotides: TGTGCCTGGAGTGTAGGGAGGGCTGGAAACACCATATATTTT. Its translation: CAWSVGRAGNTIYF.

This clone was seen just once. The chain recombines TRBV6-5 with TRBJ2-2; the D is unclear. CDR1 and CDR2 from the germline V gene are MNHEY and SVGAGI. V was pared by 5 bases and J by 3 bases, with 10 bases between. This CDR3 has 14 residues. The CDR3 DNA sequence: TGTGCCAGCAGTCCCGGACCCTACACCGGGGAGCTGTTTTTT. Its translation is CASSPGPYTGELFF.

V usage is TRBV7-2 and J usage is TRBJ2-7, with 14 bases fitting TRBD2. CDR1 is SGHTA and CDR2 is FQGNSA in the germline V gene. With 3 bases clipped from V and 3 bases from J, the junction kept 4 bases outside the gene matches. The CDR3 is 16 residues long. CDR3 nucleotides: TGTGCCAGCAGCTTGCGGGGGACTAGCGGGAGCTACGAGCAGTACTTC. It is translated as CASSLRGTSGSYEQYF.

The genes are TRBV5-1 and TRBJ1-2; 7 positions agree with TRBD1. CDR1 SGHRS and CDR2 YFSETQ come from the germline V gene. V dropped 4 bases and J dropped 5; count of bases not matched to a gene: 2. CDR3 length equals 12 residues. The CDR3 DNA is TGCGCCAGCAGCCCAGGGGGGTATGGCTACACCTTC. Translation gives CASSPGGYGYTF.

This chain uses TRBV7-2 with TRBJ1-2; 9 nucleotides agree with TRBD1. The germline V gene has CDR1 SGHTA and CDR2 FQGNSA. Losses at the gene ends were 5 bases for V and 8 bases for J; bases not matched to a gene: 9. CDR3 size: 14 residues. CDR3 bases: TGTGCCAGCAGCAGGCGGGACAGGGTGGACGGCTACACCTTC. The encoded protein is CASSRRDRVDGYTF.

The chain links TRBV5-1 to TRBJ1-3; D is perhaps TRBD1 (6 bases). Germline V lookup: CDR1 SGHRS, CDR2 YFSETQ. V lost 0 bases to trimming and J lost 0 bases, with 13 bases between them. The length of the CDR3 is 17 residues. In nucleotides, the CDR3 is TGCGCCAGCAGCTTGGGTGGGGGCATGAGCTCTGGAAACACCATATATTTT. It codes for CASSLGGGMSSGNTIYF.

The chain couples TRBV6-5 to TRBJ1-2; 8 bases align to TRBD1. Germline lookup yields CDR1 MNHEY and CDR2 SVGAGI. V lost 6 bases to trimming and J lost 7 bases; unmatched junction nucleotides: 10. The CDR3 extends over 14 amino acids. The CDR3 DNA follows: TGTGCCAGCAGCCCAGACAGGGGAATGTTTGGCTACACCTTC. Its translation: CASSPDRGMFGYTF.

Only one count was recorded for this clone. The J gene is TRBJ2-7, the V gene TRBV30; TRBD1 aligns across 9 bases. The CDR3 contains 13 residues. Germline CDR1 is GTSNPN and CDR2 is SVGIG (reference sequence). With V trimmed by 3 bases and J by 2 bases, 2 bases remained unmatched. The chain's CDR3 is CAWRWTGAYEQYF. CDR3 sequence (DNA): TGTGCCTGGAGGTGGACAGGGGCCTACGAGCAGTACTTC.

The V call is TRBV7-2, the J call TRBJ1-5; no clear D. The CDR3 totals 13 residues. CDR1 SGHTA and CDR2 FQGNSA come from the germline V gene. Trimming cost V 3 bases and J 0 bases, with 3 bases left between them. The CDR3 DNA sequence: TGTGCCAGCAGCTTCCATAGCAATCAGCCCCAGCATTTT. It yields the protein CASSFHSNQPQHF. Combining the CDR3 with reference TRBV7-2 and TRBJ1-5 gives the whole variable domain GAGVSQSPSNKVTEKGKDVELRCDPISGHTALYWYRQSLGQGLEFLIYFQGNSAPDKSGLPSDRFSAERTGGSVSTLTIQRTQQEDSAVYLCASSFHSNQPQHFGDGTRLSIL.

This chain uses TRBV6-4 with TRBJ2-3; D may be TRBD2 (6 bases). The CDR3 totals 13 residues. CDR1 and CDR2 from the germline V gene are MRHNA and SNTAGT. Trimming took off 6 bases at V and 1 base at J, with 8 bases between the two ends. The CDR3: CASSPSGTDTQYF. The CDR3 region has the DNA TGTGCCAGCAGCCCTAGCGGCACAGATACGCAGTATTTT.

This rearrangement joins TRBV4-2 to TRBJ1-4; D uncertain. The CDR3 sequence is 14 residues long. Germline assignment: CDR1 LGHNA and CDR2 YNFKEQ. Trimming took off 4 bases at V and 6 bases at J, with 12 bases between the two ends. For the CDR3, the DNA is TGTGCCAGCAGCCCCCTTGAACCCCATGAAAAACTGTTTTTT. It encodes CASSPLEPHEKLFF.

The V gene is TRBV7-9, the J gene TRBJ2-7; D may match TRBD1 or TRBD2 (5 bases each). Germline V gives CDR1 SEHNR, CDR2 FQNEAQ (reference sequence). The germline V and J ends were trimmed by 7 bases and 0 bases, with 16 bases remaining between them. The CDR3 length is 15 residues. In nucleotides, the CDR3 is TGTGCCAGCACCCAAACCGGGACGGCCTCCTACGAGCAGTACTTC. As protein: CASTQTGTASYEQYF.

A few counts support this clone. V and J are TRBV19 and TRBJ1-5; D call uncertain. The germline V and J ends were trimmed by 0 bases and 6 bases, with 9 bases remaining between them. Germline V lookup: CDR1 LNHDA, CDR2 SQIVND (reference sequence). CDR3 length: 14 amino acids. The CDR3 sequence: CASSIDWVAQPQHF. As DNA, the CDR3 is TGTGCCAGTAGTATAGATTGGGTGGCTCAGCCCCAGCATTTT.